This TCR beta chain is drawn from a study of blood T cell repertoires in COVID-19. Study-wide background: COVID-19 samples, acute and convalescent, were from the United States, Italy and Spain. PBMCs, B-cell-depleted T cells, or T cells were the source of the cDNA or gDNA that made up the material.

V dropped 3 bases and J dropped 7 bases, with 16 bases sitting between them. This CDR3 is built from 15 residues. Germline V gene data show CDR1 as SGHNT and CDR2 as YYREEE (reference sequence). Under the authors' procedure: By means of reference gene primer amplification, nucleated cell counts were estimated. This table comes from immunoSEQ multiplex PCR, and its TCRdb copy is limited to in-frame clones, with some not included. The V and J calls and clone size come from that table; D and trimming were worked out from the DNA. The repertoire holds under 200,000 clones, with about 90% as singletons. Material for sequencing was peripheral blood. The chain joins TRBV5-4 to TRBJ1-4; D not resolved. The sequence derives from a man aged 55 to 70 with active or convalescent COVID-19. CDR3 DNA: TGTGCCAGCAGCTCCTCGTACATGGGGAGTGAAAAACTGTTTTTT. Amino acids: CASSSSYMGSEKLFF.